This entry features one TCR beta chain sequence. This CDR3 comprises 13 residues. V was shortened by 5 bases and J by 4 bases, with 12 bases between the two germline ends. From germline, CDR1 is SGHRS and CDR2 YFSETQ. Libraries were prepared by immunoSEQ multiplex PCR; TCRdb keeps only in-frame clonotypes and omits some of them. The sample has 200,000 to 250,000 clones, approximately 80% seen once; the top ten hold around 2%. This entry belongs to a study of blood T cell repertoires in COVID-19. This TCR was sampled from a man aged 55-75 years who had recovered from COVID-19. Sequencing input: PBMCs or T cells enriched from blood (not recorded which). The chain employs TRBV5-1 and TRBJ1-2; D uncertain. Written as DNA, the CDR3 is TGCGCCAGCAGGGAGATTTTGTTCTATGGCTACACCTTC. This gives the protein CASREILFYGYTF.